This T cell receptor beta chain was recovered during a study of blood T cells in healthy people across ages. In this sample, this clonotype turned up many times. Its antigen is not known. Study observations and caveats: Donors of long life had a larger count of naive CD4+ cells and greater diversity than aged donors.

Germline V gene lookup returns CDR1 LGHNA and CDR2 YSLEER. The CDR3 has 14 amino acids. V was pared by 4 bases and J by 7 bases, with 17 bases between. PCR was performed a second time for 7 to 11 cycles using a sample-barcoded 5' primer and a J-beta primer mix. The authors tagged each cDNA molecule using a template-switch adaptor with 12 random nucleotides. TCRdb itself ran the 5' RACE reads through MiXCR, one entry per CDR3 protein. The table records 650,000 to 700,000 distinct CDR3 sequences, 32% of them present only once. Sequencing was done on a sample of blood. The sequence came from a woman at least 80 years old in good health. V gene TRBV4-3 combines with J gene TRBJ2-7; TRBD2 might be the D (5 bases). CDR3: CASSPRRGSGEQYF. Written as DNA, the CDR3 is TGCGCCAGCAGCCCTCGACGAGGGTCGGGGGAGCAGTACTTC.